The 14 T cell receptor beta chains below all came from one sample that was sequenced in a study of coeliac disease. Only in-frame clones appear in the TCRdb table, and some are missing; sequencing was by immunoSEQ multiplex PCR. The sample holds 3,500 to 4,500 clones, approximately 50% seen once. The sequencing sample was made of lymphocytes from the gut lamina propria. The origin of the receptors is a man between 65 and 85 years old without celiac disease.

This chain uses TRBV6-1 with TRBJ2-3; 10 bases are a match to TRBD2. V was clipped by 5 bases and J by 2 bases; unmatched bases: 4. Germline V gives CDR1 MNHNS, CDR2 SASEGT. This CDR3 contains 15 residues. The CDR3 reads CASSSLAGATDTQYF. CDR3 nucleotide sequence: TGTGCCAGCAGTTCTCTAGCGGGAGCCACAGATACGCAGTATTTT.

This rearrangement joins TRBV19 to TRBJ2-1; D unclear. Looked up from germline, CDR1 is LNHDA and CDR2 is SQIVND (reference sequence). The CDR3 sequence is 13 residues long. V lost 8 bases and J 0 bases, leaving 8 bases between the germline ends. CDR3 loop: CASGVSSYNEQFF. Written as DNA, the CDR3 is TGTGCCAGTGGAGTGAGCTCCTACAATGAGCAGTTCTTC. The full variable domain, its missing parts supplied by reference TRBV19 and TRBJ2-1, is DGGITQSPKYLFRKEGQNVTLSCEQNLNHDAMYWYRQDPGQGLRLIYYSQIVNDFQKGDIAEGYSVSREKKESFPLTVTSAQKNPTAFYLCASGVSSYNEQFFGPGTRLTVL.

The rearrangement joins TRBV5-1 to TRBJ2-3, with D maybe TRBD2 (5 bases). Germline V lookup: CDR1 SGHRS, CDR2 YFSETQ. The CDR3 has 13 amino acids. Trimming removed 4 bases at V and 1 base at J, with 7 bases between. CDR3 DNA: TGCGCCAGCAGCATCGGGGGCACAGATACGCAGTATTTT. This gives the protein CASSIGGTDTQYF. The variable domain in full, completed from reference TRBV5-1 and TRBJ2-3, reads KAGVTQTPRYLIKTRGQQVTLSCSPISGHRSVSWYQQTPGQGLQFLFEYFSETQRNKGNFPGRFSGRQFSNSRSEMNVSTLELGDSALYLCASSIGGTDTQYFGPGTRLTVL.

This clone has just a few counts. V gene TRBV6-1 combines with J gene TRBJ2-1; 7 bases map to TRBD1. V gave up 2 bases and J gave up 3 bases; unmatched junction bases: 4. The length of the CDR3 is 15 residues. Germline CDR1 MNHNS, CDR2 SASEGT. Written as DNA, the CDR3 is TGTGCCAGCAGTGAACTTAGGACAGGCTACAATGAGCAGTTCTTC. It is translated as CASSELRTGYNEQFF.

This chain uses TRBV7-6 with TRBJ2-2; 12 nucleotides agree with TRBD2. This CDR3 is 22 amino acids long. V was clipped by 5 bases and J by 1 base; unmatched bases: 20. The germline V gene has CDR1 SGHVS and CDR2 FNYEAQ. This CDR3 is CASSPVRFLLAGGQMNTGELFF. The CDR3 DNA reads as TGTGCCAGCAGCCCAGTTCGGTTTTTACTAGCGGGGGGACAAATGAACACCGGGGAGCTGTTTTTT.

In DNA, the CDR3 is TGTGCCAGCAGCCCATCGACAGGGGGGTACGAGCAGTACTTC. This translates into CASSPSTGGYEQYF. The V gene is TRBV11-2, the J gene TRBJ2-5; 9 bases are a match to TRBD1. The end of the DNA is better explained by TRBJ2-7, so the J call may be wrong. The CDR3 consists of 14 residues. Germline V CDR1 and CDR2: SGHAT, FQNNGV.

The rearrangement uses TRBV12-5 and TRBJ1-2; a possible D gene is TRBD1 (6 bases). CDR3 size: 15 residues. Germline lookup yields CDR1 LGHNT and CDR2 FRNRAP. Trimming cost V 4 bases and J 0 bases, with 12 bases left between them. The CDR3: CASGSFRGPNYGYTF. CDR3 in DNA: TGTGCTAGTGGTTCTTTCAGGGGACCTAACTATGGCTACACCTTC.

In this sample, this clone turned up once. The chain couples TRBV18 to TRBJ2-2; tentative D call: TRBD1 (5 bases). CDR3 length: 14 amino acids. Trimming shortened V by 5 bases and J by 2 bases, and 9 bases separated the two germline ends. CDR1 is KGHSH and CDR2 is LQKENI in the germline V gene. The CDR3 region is CASSSGFNTGELFF. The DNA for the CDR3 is TGTGCCAGCTCATCAGGGTTTAACACCGGGGAGCTGTTTTTT.

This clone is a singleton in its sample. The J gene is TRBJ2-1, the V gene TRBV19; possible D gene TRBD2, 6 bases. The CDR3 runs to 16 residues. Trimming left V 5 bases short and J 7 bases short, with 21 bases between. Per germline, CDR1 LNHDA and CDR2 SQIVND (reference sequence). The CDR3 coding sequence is TGTGCCAGTAGTGTACGCGGGACCTCGGTGGGGAATGAGCAGTTCTTC. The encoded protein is CASSVRGTSVGNEQFF.

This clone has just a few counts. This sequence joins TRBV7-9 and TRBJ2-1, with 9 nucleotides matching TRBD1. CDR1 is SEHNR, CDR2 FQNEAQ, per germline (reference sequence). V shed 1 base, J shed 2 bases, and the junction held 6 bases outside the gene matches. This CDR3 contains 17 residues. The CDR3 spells CASSLGLGQGPYNEQFF. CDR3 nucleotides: TGTGCCAGCAGCTTAGGACTGGGACAGGGTCCCTACAATGAGCAGTTCTTC.

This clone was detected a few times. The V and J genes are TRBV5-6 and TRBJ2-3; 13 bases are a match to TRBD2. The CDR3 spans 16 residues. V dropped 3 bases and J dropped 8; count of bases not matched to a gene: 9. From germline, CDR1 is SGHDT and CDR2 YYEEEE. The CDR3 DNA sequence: TGTGCCAGCAGCTCTCTGACTAGCGGGGGGTTGAGTACGCAGTATTTT. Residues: CASSSLTSGGLSTQYF. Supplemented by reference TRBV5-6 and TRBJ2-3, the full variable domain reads DAGVTQSPTHLIKTRGQQVTLRCSPKSGHDTVSWYQQALGQGPQFIFQYYEEEERQRGNFPDRFSGHQFPNYSSELNVNALLLGDSALYLCASSSLTSGGLSTQYFGPGTRLTVL.

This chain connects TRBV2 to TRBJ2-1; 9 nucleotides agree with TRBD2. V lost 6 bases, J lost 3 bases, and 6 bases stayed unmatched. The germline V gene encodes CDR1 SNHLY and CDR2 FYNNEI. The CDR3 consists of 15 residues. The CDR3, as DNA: TGTGCCAGCAGCCCGGGGCGGGGGGGCTACAATGAGCAGTTCTTC. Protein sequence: CASSPGRGGYNEQFF.

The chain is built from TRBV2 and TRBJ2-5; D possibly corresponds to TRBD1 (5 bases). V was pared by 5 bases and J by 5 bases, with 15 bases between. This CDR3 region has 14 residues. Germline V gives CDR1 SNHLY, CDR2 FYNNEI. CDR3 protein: CASSKGSAGETQYF. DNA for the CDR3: TGTGCCAGCAGTAAGGGCTCCGCAGGGGAGACCCAGTACTTC.

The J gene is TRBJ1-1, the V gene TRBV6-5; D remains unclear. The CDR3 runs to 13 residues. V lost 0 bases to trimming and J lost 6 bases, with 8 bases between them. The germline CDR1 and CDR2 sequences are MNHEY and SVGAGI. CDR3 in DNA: TGTGCCAGCAGTTACTCTAGGCAGGCTGAAGCTTTCTTT. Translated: CASSYSRQAEAFF.